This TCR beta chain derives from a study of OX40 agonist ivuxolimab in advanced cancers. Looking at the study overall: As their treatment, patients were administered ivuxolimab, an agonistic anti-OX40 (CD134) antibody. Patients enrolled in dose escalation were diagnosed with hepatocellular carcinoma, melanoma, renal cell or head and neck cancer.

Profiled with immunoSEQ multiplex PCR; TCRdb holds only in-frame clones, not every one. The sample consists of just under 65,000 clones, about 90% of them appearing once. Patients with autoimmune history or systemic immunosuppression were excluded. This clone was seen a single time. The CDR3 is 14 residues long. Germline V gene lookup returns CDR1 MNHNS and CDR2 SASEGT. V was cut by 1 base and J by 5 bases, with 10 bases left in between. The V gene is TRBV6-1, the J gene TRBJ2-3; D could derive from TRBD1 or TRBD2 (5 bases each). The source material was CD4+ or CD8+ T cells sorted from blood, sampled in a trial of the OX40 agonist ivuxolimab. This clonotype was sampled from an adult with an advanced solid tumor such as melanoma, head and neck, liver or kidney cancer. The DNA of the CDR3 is TGTGCCAGCAGTGAAGTCTCGGGGCGAGATACGCAGTATTTT. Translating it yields CASSEVSGRDTQYF.